Reported below is one TCR beta chain. These data are taken from a study of blood T cell repertoires in COVID-19. Germline loops: CDR1 MNHEY, CDR2 SMNVEV (reference sequence). The CDR3 is 17 amino acids. V lost 4 bases and J 0 bases, leaving 15 bases between the germline ends. Generated by immunoSEQ multiplex PCR, the TCRdb table keeps only in-frame clones and is missing some. The profile shows approximately 35,000 clones, roughly 85% of them singletons. The chain uses TRBV27 and TRBJ2-2; D is unresolved. This clonotype was obtained from a man in his fifties or sixties with active COVID-19. The specimen was peripheral blood. Written as DNA, the CDR3 is TGTGCCAGCAGTTCAAAATGGTCGGCGGCGAACACCGGGGAGCTGTTTTTT. Protein sequence: CASSSKWSAANTGELFF.